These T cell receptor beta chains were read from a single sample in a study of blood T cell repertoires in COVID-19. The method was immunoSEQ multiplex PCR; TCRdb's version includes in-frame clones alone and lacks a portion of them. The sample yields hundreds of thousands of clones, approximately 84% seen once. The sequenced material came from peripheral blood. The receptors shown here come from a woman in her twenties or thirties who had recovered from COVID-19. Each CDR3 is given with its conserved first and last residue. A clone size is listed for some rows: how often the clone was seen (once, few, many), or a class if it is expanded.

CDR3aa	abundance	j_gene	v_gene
CASSLERGETQYF	NA	TRBJ2-5	TRBV7-2
CASSFDSTYGYTF	NA	TRBJ1-2	TRBV4-1
CASSLAEIQGTGGGYTF	NA	TRBJ1-2	TRBV13
CASSGQGSTNEKLFF	NA	TRBJ1-4	TRBV2
CASSRGDSTDTQYF	NA	TRBJ2-3	TRBV19
CASSSGLAGDDEQFF	NA	TRBJ2-1	TRBV7-6
CASSSIRGVADTQYF	NA	TRBJ2-3	TRBV28
CASSPGQKNTGELFF	NA	TRBJ2-2	TRBV5-1
CASSFSGNSDTQYF	NA	TRBJ2-3	TRBV6-1
CASSQLSGAYGYTF	NA	TRBJ1-2	TRBV7-9
CASSQTQGPSYEQYF	NA	TRBJ2-7	TRBV11-2
CASSLGTGHYEQYF	NA	TRBJ2-7	TRBV5-1
CASSPSGRDFNEQFF	NA	TRBJ2-1	TRBV6-2/TRBV6-3
CASSLDGWNEQYF	few	TRBJ2-7	TRBV5-4
CASSLSKSGAYEQYF	NA	TRBJ2-7	TRBV3-1/TRBV3-2
CASSPERQGADTEAFF	once	TRBJ1-1	TRBV5-1
CASSLTPQGAEKLFF	NA	TRBJ1-4	TRBV9
CASIPGTGFLGVRETQYF	NA	TRBJ2-5	TRBV11-2
CASKTGFPSYEQYF	NA	TRBJ2-7	TRBV5-1
CAGTSAVEQYF	once	TRBJ2-7	TRBV27
CASSLLATSSYNSPLHF	NA	TRBJ1-6	TRBV5-1
CASRGLAGGQNEQFF	NA	TRBJ2-1	TRBV6-5
CASSLRDSDEQYF	NA	TRBJ2-7	TRBV28
CASSQMNTEAFF	NA	TRBJ1-1	TRBV11-2